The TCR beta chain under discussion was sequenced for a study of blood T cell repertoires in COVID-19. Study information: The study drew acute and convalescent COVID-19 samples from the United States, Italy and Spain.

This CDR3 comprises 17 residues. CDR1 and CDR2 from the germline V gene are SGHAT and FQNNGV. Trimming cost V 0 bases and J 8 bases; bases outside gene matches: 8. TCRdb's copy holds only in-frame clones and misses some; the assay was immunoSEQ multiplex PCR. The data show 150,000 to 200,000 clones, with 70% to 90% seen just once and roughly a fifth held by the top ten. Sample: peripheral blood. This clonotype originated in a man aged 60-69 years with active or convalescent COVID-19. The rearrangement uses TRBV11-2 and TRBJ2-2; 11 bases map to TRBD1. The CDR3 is CASSLDHGTGGLGELFF. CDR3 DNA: TGTGCCAGCAGCTTAGATCACGGGACAGGGGGTCTAGGGGAGCTGTTTTTT.